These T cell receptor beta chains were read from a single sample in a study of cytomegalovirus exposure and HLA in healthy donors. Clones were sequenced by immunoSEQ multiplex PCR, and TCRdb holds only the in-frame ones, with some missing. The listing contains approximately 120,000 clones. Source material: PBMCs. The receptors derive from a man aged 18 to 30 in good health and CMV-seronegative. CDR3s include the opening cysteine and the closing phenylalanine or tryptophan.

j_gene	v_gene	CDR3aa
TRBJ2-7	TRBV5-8	CASSPRGTGSYEQYF
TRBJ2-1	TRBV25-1	CASSRGQQFF
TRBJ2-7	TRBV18	CASSRDTTYEQYF
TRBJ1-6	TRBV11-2	CASSLAQSPSYNSPLHF
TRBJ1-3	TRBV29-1	CSVTRRSSGNTIYF
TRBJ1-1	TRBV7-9	CASSLGTGTSKTEAFF
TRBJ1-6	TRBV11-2	CASSYGTGASPLHF
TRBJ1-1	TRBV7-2	CASSWGQSRAFF
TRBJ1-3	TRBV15	CATSREPYRVENTIYF
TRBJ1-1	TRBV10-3	CASRGGSGMNTEAFF
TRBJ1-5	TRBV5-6	CASSPAGNQPQHF
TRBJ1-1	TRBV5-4	CASSLPGQMNTEAFF
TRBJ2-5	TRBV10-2	CASSQFRLLETQYF
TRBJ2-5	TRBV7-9	CASSSLDLRGTQYF
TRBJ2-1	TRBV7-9	CASSLGQGADNEQFF
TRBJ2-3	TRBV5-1	CASSFIQSTDTQYF